This entry describes one TCR beta chain. Antigen unknown. These data come from a study of cytomegalovirus exposure and HLA in healthy donors. Points from the study as a whole: Diagnosis of cytomegalovirus status made by the classifier reportedly showed high specificity and sensitivity. A later analysis reportedly found that, within productive TCRs, an Asian-associated ancestry cluster had fewer N-insertions than the mean observed across the roughly 700 donors. Per a later analysis, fewer than 20,000 TCR beta sequences showed association with HLA alleles at 0.05 false discovery rate. Across donors, presence/absence analyses took sequencing depth to be roughly uniform.

Primers: 60 Vbeta forward and 13 Jbeta reverse. Assay used: immunoSEQ multiplex PCR; TCRdb lists only in-frame clones, some missing. The sample lists about 120,000 clones; around four fifths were seen once. The CDR3 extends over 13 amino acids. The germline CDR1 and CDR2 sequences are MDHEN and SYDVKM. J was trimmed by 1 base and V by 8 bases; bases with no gene match: 5. The sequence derives from a man in his forties in good health and CMV-seronegative. V and J are TRBV28 and TRBJ2-7; 7 bases agree with TRBD1. The sequencing input was PBMCs. The CDR3: CASLDRSSYEQYF. The CDR3 DNA sequence: TGTGCCAGCCTGGACAGGTCATCCTACGAGCAGTACTTC.